This TCR beta chain was sequenced for a study of cytomegalovirus exposure and HLA in healthy donors. The study, taken as a whole, reports: Among TCR beta chains, those listed as cytomegalovirus-associated numbered about 160. The tendency of first-cohort TCR clusters to co-occur in the 120 validation repertoires was identified by a subsequent analysis. For cytomegalovirus status, the classifier reportedly gave diagnoses with high specificity and sensitivity.

With respect to this clone: Antigen unknown.

The assay was immunoSEQ multiplex PCR, and TCRdb's table has in-frame clones only and misses some. The profile shows 150,000 to 200,000 clones, roughly 86% of them singletons. The CDR3 sequence is 15 residues long. Looked up from germline, CDR1 is PRHDT and CDR2 is FYEKMQ (reference sequence). The ends lost 7 bases at V and 2 bases at J; junction bases unmatched: 9. This rearrangement joins TRBV13 to TRBJ2-5; 8 positions match TRBD1. The material sequenced was PBMCs. The receptor was isolated from a man aged 18 to 35 in good health and CMV-seropositive. In DNA, the CDR3 is TGTGCCAGCACCTATATTAGGGACAGGCAAGAGACCCAGTACTTC. As protein: CASTYIRDRQETQYF.